A single sample gave rise to the 24 T cell receptor beta chains below, sequenced in a study of T cells in Graves' hyperthyroidism and ophthalmopathy. The investigators amplified TCR beta CDR3 regions from RNA transcripts. A set of HTBI primers served as the primers for a first-round RT-PCR of the TCR CDR3. TCRdb re-called the multiplex PCR reads through MiXCR, storing one row per CDR3 protein. The sample gives 650,000 to 750,000 distinct CDR3 sequences, around 15% of which show up once; roughly a tenth is in the top ten. Specimen: blood. The source is a woman aged 18-29 years with Graves' hyperthyroidism.

The chain combines TRBV19 with TRBJ1-1; no clear D gene. Germline V gene lookup returns CDR1 LNHDA and CDR2 SQIVND (reference sequence). The CDR3 runs 14 residues. V was trimmed by 5 bases and J by 6 bases, leaving 16 bases between them. CDR3 bases: TGTGCCAGTAGTCTGAGCAGGCCCTGGGCTGAAGCTTTCTTT. Its protein is CASSLSRPWAEAFF.

As to this clonotype: One junction end disagrees with the germline gene, perhaps due to a read error. The chain combines TRBV6-1 with TRBJ2-1, with 7 bases lining up with TRBD2. Germline V gene data show CDR1 as MNHNS and CDR2 as SASEGT. This CDR3 comprises 17 residues. CDR3 in amino acids: CASSQWGGGGGTSEQFF. The CDR3 region has the DNA TGCGCCAGCAGCCAATGGGGGGGGGGGGGGGGGACGTCCGAGCAGTTCTTC.

This clonotype has ten or more counts. The chain carries TRBV18 and TRBJ2-7; tentatively, D is TRBD1 (5 bases). This CDR3 is 16 amino acids long. In germline, CDR1 is KGHSH, CDR2 LQKENI. V lost 1 base, J lost 6 bases, and 19 bases lay in between. CDR3 bases: TGTGCCAGCTCACCACTTGGGCAGGGTAGGTCTTCCGAGCAGTACTTC. Encoded protein: CASSPLGQGRSSEQYF.

The CDR3 DNA is TGCGCCAGCAGCCCGGGGACAGGTCAGAATCAGCCCCAGCATTTT. This translates into CASSPGTGQNQPQHF. The chain couples TRBV4-1 to TRBJ1-5, with 8 bases matching TRBD1. V lost 4 bases, J lost 4 bases, and 6 bases stayed unmatched. The CDR3 has 15 amino acids. Germline V gene data show CDR1 as MGHRA and CDR2 as YSYEKL.

The gene calls are TRBV10-1 and TRBJ2-7; the D is unclear. The ends were cut back, 0 bases at V and 6 bases at J, with 6 bases in the middle. CDR3 length: 12 residues. Germline assignment: CDR1 WNHNN and CDR2 SYGVQD (reference sequence). This CDR3 is CASSESVGEQYF. CDR3 DNA: TGCGCCAGCAGTGAGTCGGTGGGCGAGCAGTACTTC.

The V and J genes are TRBV19 and TRBJ2-1, with 7 bases aligning to TRBD1. V shed 5 bases and J 7 bases; nucleotides not matched to a gene: 11. CDR1 LNHDA and CDR2 SQIVND come from the germline V gene (reference sequence). This CDR3 has 15 amino acids. CDR3 DNA sequence: TGTGCCAGTAGTCCACGACAGGGACACGTAAATGAGCAGTTCTTC. It yields the protein CASSPRQGHVNEQFF.

This sequence joins TRBV19 and TRBJ2-1; TRBD2 matches 9 bases. The CDR3 totals 14 residues. Germline trimming cut 1 base from V and 10 bases from J; bases unmatched to any gene: 5. The V gene's germline CDR1 is LNHDA and CDR2 SQIVND (reference sequence). CDR3 DNA: TGTGCCAGTAGTATAGTCCCTAGCGGGAACGAGCAGTTCTTC. The encoded protein is CASSIVPSGNEQFF.

V gene TRBV7-2 combines with J gene TRBJ1-5; TRBD1 matches 7 bases. The CDR3 extends over 16 amino acids. Germline V lookup: CDR1 SGHTA, CDR2 FQGNSA. V was clipped by 1 base and J by 0 bases; unmatched bases: 3. The CDR3: CASSLEGALSNQPQHF. The CDR3 nucleotides read TGTGCCAGCAGCTTAGAGGGGGCCCTTAGCAATCAGCCCCAGCATTTT. Based on the CDR3 plus reference TRBV7-2 and TRBJ1-5, the full variable domain is GAGVSQSPSNKVTEKGKDVELRCDPISGHTALYWYRQSLGQGLEFLIYFQGNSAPDKSGLPSDRFSAERTGGSVSTLTIQRTQQEDSAVYLCASSLEGALSNQPQHFGDGTRLSIL.

This clonotype was seen many times. The chain combines TRBV2 with TRBJ1-1; D remains ambiguous. The germline V gene has CDR1 SNHLY and CDR2 FYNNEI. This CDR3 has 12 residues. V was clipped by 4 bases and J by 3 bases, with 6 bases between them. CDR3: CASSVFDTEAFF. For the CDR3, the DNA is TGTGCCAGCAGTGTTTTTGACACTGAAGCTTTCTTT.

This clonotype came up many times. The chain links TRBV28 to TRBJ2-3; the D is unclear. Trimming cost V 7 bases and J 3 bases, with 17 bases left between them. The CDR3 runs 15 residues. CDR1 is MDHEN, CDR2 SYDVKM, per germline. The CDR3 here is CASKTQDGVTDTQYF. Here the CDR3 DNA reads TGTGCCAGCAAAACCCAAGATGGGGTGACAGATACGCAGTATTTT.

At least ten counts were recorded for this clonotype. The chain joins TRBV6-2 or TRBV6-3 to TRBJ2-2, with 7 bases aligning to TRBD2. The V gene's germline CDR1 is MNHEY and CDR2 SVGEGT. This CDR3 has 12 residues. Trimming cost V 8 bases and J 6 bases; bases outside gene matches: 3. The CDR3: CASRRGAGELFF. CDR3 nucleotide sequence: TGTGCCAGCCGCCGGGGGGCCGGGGAGCTGTTTTTT.

This clonotype was counted at least ten times. The chain employs TRBV6-1 and TRBJ2-7, with 10 nucleotides matching TRBD2. Losses at the gene ends were 6 bases for V and 1 base for J; bases not matched to a gene: 6. Germline V gene sequence: CDR1 MNHNS, CDR2 SASEGT. There are 15 residues in the CDR3. This CDR3 reads CASSPPSGGSYEQYF. The CDR3 DNA reads TGTGCCAGCAGCCCCCCTAGCGGGGGTTCCTACGAGCAGTACTTC.

The V gene is TRBV11-2, the J gene TRBJ1-2; D gene uncertain. V was clipped by 1 base and J by 7 bases, with 10 bases between them. Germline values: CDR1 SGHAT, CDR2 FQNNGV. CDR3 size: 13 residues. CDR3 loop: CASSLVGWVGYTF. Written as DNA, the CDR3 is TGTGCCAGCAGCTTAGTCGGGTGGGTTGGCTACACCTTC. Full variable domain (outside the CDR3, taken from reference TRBV11-2 and TRBJ1-2): EAGVAQSPRYKIIEKRQSVAFWCNPISGHATLYWYQQILGQGPKLLIQFQNNGVVDDSQLPKDRFSAERLKGVDSTLKIQPAKLEDSAVYLCASSLVGWVGYTFGSGTRLTVV.

This clonotype was picked up many times. The chain is built from TRBV2 and TRBJ1-2; D is possibly TRBD1 (6 bases). The ends were cut back, 4 bases at V and 0 bases at J, with 12 bases in the middle. Germline V gives CDR1 SNHLY, CDR2 FYNNEI. The CDR3 runs to 15 residues. The CDR3 loop is CASSARTAANYGYTF. The DNA of the CDR3 is TGTGCCAGCAGTGCGAGGACAGCAGCTAACTATGGCTACACCTTC.

This clonotype was found a few times. The J gene is TRBJ1-4, the V gene TRBV30; 7 bases line up with TRBD1. Germline lookup yields CDR1 GTSNPN and CDR2 SVGIG (reference sequence). V shed 1 base, J shed 7 bases, and the junction held 6 bases outside the gene matches. The CDR3 sequence is 14 residues long. CDR3 coding DNA: TGTGCCTGGAGTGCCTGGGGACAGACTGAAAAACTGTTTTTT. As protein: CAWSAWGQTEKLFF.

This clonotype was counted at least ten times. The gene calls are TRBV27 and TRBJ2-1; 12 nucleotides agree with TRBD2. V lost 0 bases to trimming and J lost 0 bases; unmatched junction nucleotides: 6. Germline assignment: CDR1 MNHEY and CDR2 SMNVEV (reference sequence). The CDR3 length is 19 residues. This CDR3 is CASSLSGTSGFLSYNEQFF. The CDR3 coding sequence is TGTGCCAGCAGTTTATCGGGGACTAGCGGGTTCCTCTCCTACAATGAGCAGTTCTTC.

This clonotype was detected ten times or more. The DNA for the CDR3 is TGTGCCAGCAGGCCGGTCCGGCGGGCCTACGAGCAGTACTTC. It translates to CASRPVRRAYEQYF. The chain carries TRBV6-2 or TRBV6-3 and TRBJ2-7; a weak D match, TRBD2 (5 bases). Trimming took 6 bases from V and 2 from J, leaving 14 bases between them. Germline assignment: CDR1 MNHEY and CDR2 SVGEGT. The CDR3 is made up of 14 amino acids.

This clonotype showed up many times. The V and J genes are TRBV6-5 and TRBJ2-7; TRBD1 is a possible D gene (5 bases). The length of the CDR3 is 15 residues. Germline loops: CDR1 MNHEY, CDR2 SVGAGI. The V and J ends lost 0 bases and 0 bases respectively, with 9 bases between them. CDR3 in DNA: TGTGCCAGCAGTTACTCGGGGCCTAGCTCCTACGAGCAGTACTTC. The encoded protein is CASSYSGPSSYEQYF.

This clonotype has only a few counts. V gene TRBV2 combines with J gene TRBJ1-5; D is uncertain. The CDR3 totals 16 residues. The germline V and J ends were trimmed by 4 bases and 7 bases, with 20 bases remaining between them. Looked up from germline, CDR1 is SNHLY and CDR2 is FYNNEI. CDR3 in amino acids: CASSGQSRGVSQPQHF. DNA for the CDR3: TGTGCCAGCAGTGGGCAAAGTCGCGGGGTGAGCCAGCCCCAGCATTTT.

This clonotype turned up a few times. The rearrangement joins TRBV4-1 to TRBJ2-1; no definite D call. The germline gives CDR1 MGHRA, CDR2 YSYEKL. Trimming removed 2 bases from V and 10 bases from J, with 15 bases in between. The CDR3 covers 14 residues. CDR3 in amino acids: CASSQHSSQTEQFF. The CDR3 DNA reads TGCGCCAGCAGCCAACATTCTTCGCAGACCGAGCAGTTCTTC.

The rearrangement joins TRBV11-2 to TRBJ1-1, with 8 positions matching TRBD1. CDR3 size: 15 residues. With V trimmed by 2 bases and J by 1 base, 3 bases remained unmatched. Germline V gives CDR1 SGHAT, CDR2 FQNNGV. The CDR3 loop is CASSLQGAANTEAFF. In DNA form, the CDR3 reads TGTGCCAGCAGCTTACAGGGGGCTGCGAACACTGAAGCTTTCTTT. The full variable domain, completed using reference TRBV11-2 and TRBJ1-1, is EAGVAQSPRYKIIEKRQSVAFWCNPISGHATLYWYQQILGQGPKLLIQFQNNGVVDDSQLPKDRFSAERLKGVDSTLKIQPAKLEDSAVYLCASSLQGAANTEAFFGQGTRLTVV.

This clonotype occurred a few times. This chain links TRBV6-2 or TRBV6-3 with TRBJ2-5; D gene ambiguous. V was cut by 8 bases and J by 5 bases, with 9 bases left in between. The V gene's germline CDR1 is MNHEY and CDR2 SVGEGT. The CDR3 totals 11 residues. CDR3 protein: CASELEETQYF. CDR3 nucleotides: TGTGCCAGCGAGCTGGAGGAGACCCAGTACTTC.

This clonotype has at least ten counts. V usage is TRBV28 and J usage is TRBJ2-1; 10 nucleotides agree with TRBD1. The CDR3 spans 17 residues. J lost 2 bases, V lost 6 bases, and 10 bases had no gene match. CDR1 is MDHEN, CDR2 SYDVKM, per germline. The CDR3 coding sequence is TGTGCCAGCAGGGGGGGCAAAGGGACAGGGGCCTACAATGAGCAGTTCTTC. Its protein product is CASRGGKGTGAYNEQFF.

This clonotype has more than one count but fewer than ten. The DNA is omitted, as the CDR3 cannot be located on it reliably, and the CDR3 follows TCRdb's listing. This chain connects TRBV6-2 or TRBV6-3 to TRBJ1-2. Germline values: CDR1 MNHEY, CDR2 SVGEGT. The CDR3 length equals 13 residues, ends included. This CDR3 is CASSYLEKAGYTF.